This record covers a single T cell receptor beta chain. In the authors' methods: Amplification with reference gene primers provided the estimates of nucleated cell counts. The data were produced by immunoSEQ multiplex PCR, yet TCRdb's version contains in-frame clones alone and is incomplete. V and J calls and clone size are copied from that table; D and trimming were computed from the DNA. The table includes fewer than 150,000 clones, 85% detected once. This sample is drawn from a study of blood T cell repertoires in COVID-19. Overall study context: Researchers got acute and convalescent COVID-19 samples from the United States, Italy and Spain. In each case, the material was cDNA or gDNA derived from T cells, B-cell-depleted T cells, or PBMCs.

This CDR3 is built from 15 residues. Deletions cut 0 bases from V and 1 base from J, with 10 bases between. CDR1 and CDR2 from the germline V gene are SGHDT and YYEEEE. The V gene is TRBV5-6, the J gene TRBJ1-1; D may be TRBD1 (5 bases). Sequenced: peripheral blood. This sequence was found in a human donor in a cohort sampled during active COVID-19. CDR3: CASSLVWGENTEAFF. DNA of the CDR3: TGTGCCAGCAGCTTGGTTTGGGGGGAGAACACTGAAGCTTTCTTT.